Included here is one T cell receptor beta chain sequence, with context. The clone's antigen remains unknown. One base away there is no much larger clone; base qualities are not given. Genomic DNA was used as template for profiling of TCR beta VDJ combinations and CDR3 sequences. TCR repertoire sequencing was run on an Illumina HiSeq 2000. The study's own analysis went as follows. TRBV/TRBJ rearrangement plots, CDR3 size and DJ length profiles, and Simpson's diversity index were used to evaluate the repertoires. Whichever DNA sequence was most abundant in the deep sequencing data was defined as the immunodominant clone. CDR3 amino acid sequences were checked for sharing across subjects and were also compared against the VDJdb database and published repertoires. TCRdb reprocessing: public reads trimmed at Q25 with fastp, clones called with MiXCR, in-frame beta chains kept. CDR3 protein duplicates are merged, each entry listing the most common genes and DNA. In this record, the V and J calls reflect TCRdb's handling and not the investigators' own analysis. The sample contains over 150,000 distinct CDR3 sequences, roughly 49% of them found a single time. The ten largest clonotypes hold less than 15% of the sample.

CDR1 and CDR2, per the germline V gene (reference sequence), are LNHDA and SQIVND. Compared with germline, V lacks 4 bases and J lacks 3 bases; bases without a gene match: 2. Spanning cysteine to phenylalanine, the CDR3 consists of 14 amino acids. The only DNA kept is the CDR3, 42 bases in frame from the first base. The patients picked for sequencing were ones in whom flow cytometry had shown an expansion of CD8+CD57+ cells. Severe acquired aplastic anemia was diagnosed in all patients according to International Study of Aplastic Anemia and Agranulocytosis and Camitta criteria. At the time blood was sampled, none of the patients had received any therapy. In the study, sorted CD4+ and CD8+ blood T cells from patients with severe aplastic anemia and from healthy subjects underwent deep sequencing of TCR repertoires. Patients were enrolled under clinicaltrials.gov protocols 00001620, 01623167, 00001397, 00071045, 00081523 and 00961064 in the USA. Ficoll-Paque density gradient centrifugation was used to isolate peripheral blood mononuclear cells. Before DNA extraction, CD4+ and CD8+ T cells were sorted with FACS or magnetic beads.

The record originates from a study of CD8+CD57+ T cells in acquired aplastic anemia (dated by TCRdb to between 2017 and 2018). For the wider study: Extracted DNA from sorted CD4+ and CD8+ cells averaged approximately 3.4 ug, ranging from roughly 0.2 to 30 ug. CD8+CD57+ expansion was defined as a frequency above the mean frequency observed in healthy subjects.

The paper as a whole reports these results and caveats: Between patients and healthy controls, no significant difference in CD8+ Simpson's diversity was found (P=0.060). Although roughly 30 CD8+ CDR3 sequences were shared by patients and controls, these sequences appeared highly expressed in patients and within the immunodominant clones of patients.

The TCR originated in a human donor with aplastic anemia. Sequences were obtained from sorted CD4+, CD8+, or CD8+CD57+ T cells (not recorded which) from PBMCs. The rearranged segments are TRBV19 and TRBJ2-2, with 7 junctional bases fitting TRBD1. The nucleotides read TGTGCCAGTAGTAGAACAGGGGACACCGGGGAGCTGTTTTTT. It translates to CASSRTGDTGELFF.